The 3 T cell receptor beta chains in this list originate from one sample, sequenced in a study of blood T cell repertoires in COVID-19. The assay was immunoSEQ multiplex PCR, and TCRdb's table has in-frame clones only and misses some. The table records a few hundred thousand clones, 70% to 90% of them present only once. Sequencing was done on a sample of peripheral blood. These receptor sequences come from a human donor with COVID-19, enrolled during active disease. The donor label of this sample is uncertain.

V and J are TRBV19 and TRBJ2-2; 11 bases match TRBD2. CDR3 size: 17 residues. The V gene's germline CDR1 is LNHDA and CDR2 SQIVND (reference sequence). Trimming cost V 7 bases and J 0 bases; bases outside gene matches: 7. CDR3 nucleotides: TGTGCCAGTAACTCCCCGGGACTAGCGGCGAACACCGGGGAGCTGTTTTTT. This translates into CASNSPGLAANTGELFF. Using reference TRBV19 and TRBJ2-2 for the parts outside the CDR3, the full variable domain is DGGITQSPKYLFRKEGQNVTLSCEQNLNHDAMYWYRQDPGQGLRLIYYSQIVNDFQKGDIAEGYSVSREKKESFPLTVTSAQKNPTAFYLCASNSPGLAANTGELFFGEGSRLTVL.

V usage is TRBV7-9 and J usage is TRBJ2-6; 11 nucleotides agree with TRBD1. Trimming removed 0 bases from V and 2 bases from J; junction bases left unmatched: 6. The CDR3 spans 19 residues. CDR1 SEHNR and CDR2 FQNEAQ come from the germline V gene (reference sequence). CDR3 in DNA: TGTGCCAGCAGCTTAGCGGGGACAGGGGGATATACTGGGGCCAACGTCCTGACTTTC. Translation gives CASSLAGTGGYTGANVLTF.

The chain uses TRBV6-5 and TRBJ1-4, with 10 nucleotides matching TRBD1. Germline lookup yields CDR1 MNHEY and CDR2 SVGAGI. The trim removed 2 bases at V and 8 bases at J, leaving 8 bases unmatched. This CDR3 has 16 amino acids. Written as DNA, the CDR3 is TGTGCCAGCAGTTACCCAAAGGGACAGGGGACGGAAAAACTGTTTTTT. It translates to CASSYPKGQGTEKLFF.